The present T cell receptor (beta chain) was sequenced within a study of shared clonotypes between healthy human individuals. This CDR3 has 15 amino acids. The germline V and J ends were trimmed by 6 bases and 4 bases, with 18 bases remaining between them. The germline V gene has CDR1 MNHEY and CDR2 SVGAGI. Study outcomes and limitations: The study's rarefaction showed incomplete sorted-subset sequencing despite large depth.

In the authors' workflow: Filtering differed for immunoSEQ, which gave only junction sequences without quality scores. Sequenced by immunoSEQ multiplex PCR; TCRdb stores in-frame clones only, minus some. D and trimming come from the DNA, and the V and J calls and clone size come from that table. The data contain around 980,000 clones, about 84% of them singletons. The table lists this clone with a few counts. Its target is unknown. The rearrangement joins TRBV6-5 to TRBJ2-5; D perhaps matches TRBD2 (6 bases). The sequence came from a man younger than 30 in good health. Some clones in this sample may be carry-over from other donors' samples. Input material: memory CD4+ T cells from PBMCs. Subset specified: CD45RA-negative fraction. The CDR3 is CASRRAAGLGETQYF. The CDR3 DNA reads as TGTGCCAGCAGACGTGCGGCGGGATTGGGAGAGACCCAGTACTTC.